This T cell receptor (beta chain) was recorded in a study of graft-versus-host responses after intestinal transplantation. Study-level results: GvH clones were found in recipient marrow; some appeared first in ileum or blood.

Generated by immunoSEQ multiplex PCR, the TCRdb table keeps only in-frame clones and is missing some. The sample gives about 20,000 clones, less than 60% of which show up once; about 1% is in the top ten. Germline CDR1 and CDR2: SGHTA and FQGNSA. V lost 0 bases and J 2 bases, leaving 7 bases between the germline ends. The CDR3 runs 14 residues. The V and J genes are TRBV7-2 and TRBJ1-2; D unresolved. Sequencing used alloreactive CD4+ T cells from a mixed lymphocyte reaction culture, obtained before intestinal transplant. Sample subset: CFSE-low proliferating T cells sorted from approximately six-day pre-transplant mixed lymphocyte reaction (GvH or HvG direction). The source is a human patient who received an intestinal transplant. CDR3 protein: CASSLARVNYGYTF. CDR3 DNA: TGTGCCAGCAGCTTAGCGAGGGTCAACTATGGCTACACCTTC.